The clone carrying this TCR beta chain was picked up a small number of times. Its target is unknown. TCRdb independently ran MiXCR on the reads; one entry per CDR3 protein. The table has about 140,000 distinct CDR3 sequences, 5.5% to 8% seen once. This sample stems from a study of T cell repertoires in cytomegalovirus infection. Study at large: The public TCR beta signatures pointed to both CMV infection and matching HLA type. General study results and limits: HLA-C-restricted, CMV-specific TCR beta clonotypes were dominant ex vivo.

Looked up from germline, CDR1 is SEHNR and CDR2 is FQNEAQ (reference sequence). V lost 1 base to trimming and J lost 4 bases, with 10 bases between them. The CDR3 consists of 15 residues. The rearrangement links TRBV7-9 to TRBJ2-2, with D perhaps matching TRBD1 (6 bases). The clonotype was recovered from a human donor in good health (CMV status not recorded). Some clones in this sample may be carry-over from other donors' samples. The source material was PBMCs. The CDR3 DNA is TGTGCCAGCAGCTTAGAGGGGGAGCGCACCGGGGAGCTGTTTTTT. The encoded protein is CASSLEGERTGELFF.